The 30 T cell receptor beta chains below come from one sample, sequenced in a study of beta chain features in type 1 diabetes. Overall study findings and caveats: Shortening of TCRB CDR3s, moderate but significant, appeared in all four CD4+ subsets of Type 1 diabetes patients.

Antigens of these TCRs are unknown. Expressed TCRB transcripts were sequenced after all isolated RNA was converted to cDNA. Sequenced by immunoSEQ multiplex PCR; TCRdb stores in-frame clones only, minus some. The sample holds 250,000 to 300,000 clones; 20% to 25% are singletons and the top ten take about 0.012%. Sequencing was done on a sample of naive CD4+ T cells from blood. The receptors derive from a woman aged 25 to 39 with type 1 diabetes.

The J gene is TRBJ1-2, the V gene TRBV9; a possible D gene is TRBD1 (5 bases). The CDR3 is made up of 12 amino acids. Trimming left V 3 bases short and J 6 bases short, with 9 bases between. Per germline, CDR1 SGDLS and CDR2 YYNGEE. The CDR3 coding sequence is TGTGCCAGCAGCGCGGGGGTCGATGGCTACACCTTC. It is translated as CASSAGVDGYTF.

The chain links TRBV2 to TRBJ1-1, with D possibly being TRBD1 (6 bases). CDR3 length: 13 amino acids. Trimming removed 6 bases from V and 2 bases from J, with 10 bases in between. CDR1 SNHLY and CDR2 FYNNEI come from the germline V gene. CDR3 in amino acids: CASSGTSNTEAFF. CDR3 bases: TGTGCCAGCAGCGGGACAAGCAACACTGAAGCTTTCTTT.

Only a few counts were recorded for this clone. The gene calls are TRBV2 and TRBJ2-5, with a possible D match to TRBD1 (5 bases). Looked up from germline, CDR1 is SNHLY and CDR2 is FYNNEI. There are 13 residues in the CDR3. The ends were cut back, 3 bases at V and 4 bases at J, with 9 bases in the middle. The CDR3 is CASSDRDRETQYF. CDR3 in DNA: TGTGCCAGCAGTGACAGGGATCGAGAGACCCAGTACTTC.

The CDR3 loop reads CASSTGGAGANVLTF. DNA of the CDR3: TGTGCCAGCTCTACCGGGGGGGCAGGGGCCAACGTCCTGACTTTC. This chain connects TRBV28 to TRBJ2-6; 8 bases agree with TRBD2. V shed 8 bases and J 4 bases; nucleotides not matched to a gene: 7. CDR3 size: 15 residues. In germline, CDR1 is MDHEN, CDR2 SYDVKM.

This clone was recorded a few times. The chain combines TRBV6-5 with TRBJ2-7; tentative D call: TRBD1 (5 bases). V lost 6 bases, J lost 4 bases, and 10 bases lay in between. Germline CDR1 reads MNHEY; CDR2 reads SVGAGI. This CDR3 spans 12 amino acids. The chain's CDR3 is CASRSTGYEQYF. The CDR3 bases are TGTGCCAGCAGGTCTACAGGTTACGAGCAGTACTTC.

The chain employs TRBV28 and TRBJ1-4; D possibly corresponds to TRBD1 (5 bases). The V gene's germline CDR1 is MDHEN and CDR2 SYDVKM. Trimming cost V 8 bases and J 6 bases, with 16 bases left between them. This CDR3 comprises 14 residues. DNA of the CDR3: TGTGCCAGCCAAATCCCGGGGGGGGATGAAAAACTGTTTTTT. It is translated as CASQIPGGDEKLFF.

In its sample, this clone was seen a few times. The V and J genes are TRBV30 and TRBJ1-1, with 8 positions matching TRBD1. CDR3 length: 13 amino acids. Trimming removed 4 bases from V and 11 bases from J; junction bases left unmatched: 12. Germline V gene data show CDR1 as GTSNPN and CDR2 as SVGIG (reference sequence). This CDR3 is CAWTRDRTTPAFF. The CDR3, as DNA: TGTGCCTGGACCAGGGACAGGACGACGCCGGCTTTCTTT.

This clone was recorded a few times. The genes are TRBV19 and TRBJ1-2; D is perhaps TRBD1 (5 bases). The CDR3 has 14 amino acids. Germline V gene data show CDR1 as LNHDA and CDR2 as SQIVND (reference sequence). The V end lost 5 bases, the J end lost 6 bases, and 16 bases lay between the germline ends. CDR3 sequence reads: CASSLGQGQNGYTF. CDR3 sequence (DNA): TGTGCCAGTAGTCTGGGCCAGGGCCAAAATGGCTACACCTTC.

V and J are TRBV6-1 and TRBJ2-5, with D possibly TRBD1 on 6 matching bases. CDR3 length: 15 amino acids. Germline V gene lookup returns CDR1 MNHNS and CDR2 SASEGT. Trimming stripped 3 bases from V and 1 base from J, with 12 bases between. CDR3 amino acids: CASSDFGTPQETQYF. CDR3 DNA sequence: TGTGCCAGCAGTGATTTTGGGACACCCCAAGAGACCCAGTACTTC.

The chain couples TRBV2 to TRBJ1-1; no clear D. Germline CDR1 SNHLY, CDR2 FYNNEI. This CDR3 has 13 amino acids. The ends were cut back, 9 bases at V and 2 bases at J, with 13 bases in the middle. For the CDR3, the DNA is TGTGCCAGTATCTGGGCCCTCAACACTGAAGCTTTCTTT. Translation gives CASIWALNTEAFF.

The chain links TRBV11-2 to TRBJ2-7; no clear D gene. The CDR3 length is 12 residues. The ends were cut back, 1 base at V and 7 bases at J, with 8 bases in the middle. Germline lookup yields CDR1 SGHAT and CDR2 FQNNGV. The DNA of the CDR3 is TGTGCCAGCAGCTTAGTCCTCCGGGAGCAGTACTTC. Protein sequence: CASSLVLREQYF. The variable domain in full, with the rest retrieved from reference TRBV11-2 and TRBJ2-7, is EAGVAQSPRYKIIEKRQSVAFWCNPISGHATLYWYQQILGQGPKLLIQFQNNGVVDDSQLPKDRFSAERLKGVDSTLKIQPAKLEDSAVYLCASSLVLREQYFGPGTRLTVT.

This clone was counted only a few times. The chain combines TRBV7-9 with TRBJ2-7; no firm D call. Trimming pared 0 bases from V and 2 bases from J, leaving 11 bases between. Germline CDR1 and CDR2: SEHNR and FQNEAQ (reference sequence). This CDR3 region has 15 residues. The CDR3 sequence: CASSLAGTQAYEQYF. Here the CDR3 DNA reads TGTGCCAGCAGCTTAGCGGGCACTCAAGCCTACGAGCAGTACTTC. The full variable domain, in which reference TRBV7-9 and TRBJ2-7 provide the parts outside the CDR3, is DTGVSQNPRHKITKRGQNVTFRCDPISEHNRLYWYRQTLGQGPEFLTYFQNEAQLEKSRLLSDRFSAERPKGSFSTLEIQRTEQGDSAMYLCASSLAGTQAYEQYFGPGTRLTVT.

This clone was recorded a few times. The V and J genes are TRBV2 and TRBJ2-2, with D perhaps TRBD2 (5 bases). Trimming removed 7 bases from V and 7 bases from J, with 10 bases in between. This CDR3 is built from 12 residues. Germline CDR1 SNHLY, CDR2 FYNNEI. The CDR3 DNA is TGTGCCAGCATACGGGATCACGGGGAGCTGTTTTTT. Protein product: CASIRDHGELFF.

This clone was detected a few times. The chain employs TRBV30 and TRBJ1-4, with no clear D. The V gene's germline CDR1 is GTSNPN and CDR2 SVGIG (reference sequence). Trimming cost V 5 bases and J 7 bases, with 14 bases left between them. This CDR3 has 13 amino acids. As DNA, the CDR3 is TGTGCCTGGCAGACTGGAAGGCCTGAAAAACTGTTTTTT. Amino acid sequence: CAWQTGRPEKLFF. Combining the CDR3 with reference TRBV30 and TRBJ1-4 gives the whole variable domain SQTIHQWPATLVQPVGSPLSLECTVEGTSNPNLYWYRQAAGRGLQLLFYSVGIGQISSEVPQNLSASRPQDRQFILSSKKLLLSDSGFYLCAWQTGRPEKLFFGSGTQLSVL.

CDR3 bases: TGCGCCAGCCGGGACTACAACAATGAGCAGTTCTTC. Amino acids: CASRDYNNEQFF. The rearrangement uses TRBV10-2 and TRBJ2-1; 7 bases map to TRBD2. Germline-derived CDR1 and CDR2 are WSHSY and SAAADI. V gave up 8 bases and J gave up 5 bases; unmatched junction bases: 3. CDR3 size: 12 residues.

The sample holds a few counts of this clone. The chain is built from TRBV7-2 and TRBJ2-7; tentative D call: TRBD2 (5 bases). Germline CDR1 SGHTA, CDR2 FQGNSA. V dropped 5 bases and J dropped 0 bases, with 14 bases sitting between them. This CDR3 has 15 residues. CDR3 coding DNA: TGTGCCAGCAGCCCTAGAAGCGGAGCCTCCTACGAGCAGTACTTC. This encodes CASSPRSGASYEQYF. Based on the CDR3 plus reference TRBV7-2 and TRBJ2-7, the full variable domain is GAGVSQSPSNKVTEKGKDVELRCDPISGHTALYWYRQSLGQGLEFLIYFQGNSAPDKSGLPSDRFSAERTGGSVSTLTIQRTQQEDSAVYLCASSPRSGASYEQYFGPGTRLTVT.

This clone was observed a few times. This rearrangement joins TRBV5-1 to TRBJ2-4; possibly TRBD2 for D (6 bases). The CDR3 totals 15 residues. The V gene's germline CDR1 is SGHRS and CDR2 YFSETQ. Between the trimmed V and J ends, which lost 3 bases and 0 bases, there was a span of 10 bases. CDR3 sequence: CASSSGGLAKNIQYF. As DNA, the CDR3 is TGCGCCAGCAGCTCCGGAGGGCTAGCCAAAAACATTCAGTACTTC.

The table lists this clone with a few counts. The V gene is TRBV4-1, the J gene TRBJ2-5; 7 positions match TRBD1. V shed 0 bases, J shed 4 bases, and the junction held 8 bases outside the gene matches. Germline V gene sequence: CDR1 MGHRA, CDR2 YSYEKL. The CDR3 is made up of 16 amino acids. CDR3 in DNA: TGCGCCAGCAGCCAAGATAAGAACCGGGACAGAGAGACCCAGTACTTC. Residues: CASSQDKNRDRETQYF.

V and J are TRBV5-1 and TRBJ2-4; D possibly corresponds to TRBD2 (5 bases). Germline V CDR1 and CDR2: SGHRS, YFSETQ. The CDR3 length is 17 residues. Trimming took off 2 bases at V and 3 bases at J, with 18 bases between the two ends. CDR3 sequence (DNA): TGCGCCAGCAGCTTAGCCTACTGGGCCGCGGGCAAAAACATTCAGTACTTC. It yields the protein CASSLAYWAAGKNIQYF.

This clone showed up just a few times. CDR3 DNA sequence: TGTGCCTGGATTATACCGGGGGGCTACTATGGCTACACCTTC. It specifies CAWIIPGGYYGYTF. This chain links TRBV30 with TRBJ1-2, with D perhaps matching TRBD1 (6 bases). V lost 4 bases, J lost 3 bases, and 15 bases lay in between. The CDR3 sequence is 14 residues long. Germline CDR1 reads GTSNPN; CDR2 reads SVGIG (reference sequence).

CDR3: CASSAPGQGNQPQHF. CDR3 DNA sequence: TGTGCCAGCTCTGCACCGGGACAGGGGAATCAGCCCCAGCATTTT. This rearrangement joins TRBV18 to TRBJ1-5, with 10 bases matching TRBD1. Germline values: CDR1 KGHSH, CDR2 LQKENI. There are 15 residues in the CDR3. V was clipped by 6 bases and J by 4 bases; unmatched bases: 6.

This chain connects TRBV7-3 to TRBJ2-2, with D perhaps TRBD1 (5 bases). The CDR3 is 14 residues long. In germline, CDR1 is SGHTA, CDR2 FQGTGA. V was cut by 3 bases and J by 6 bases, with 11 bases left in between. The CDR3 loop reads CASSLGHPAGELFF. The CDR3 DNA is TGTGCCAGCAGCTTGGGGCATCCGGCCGGGGAGCTGTTTTTT.

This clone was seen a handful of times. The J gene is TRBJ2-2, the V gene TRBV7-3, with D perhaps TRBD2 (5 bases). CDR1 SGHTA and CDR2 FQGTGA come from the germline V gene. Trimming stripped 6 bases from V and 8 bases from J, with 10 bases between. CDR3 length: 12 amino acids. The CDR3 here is CASSTEGGELFF. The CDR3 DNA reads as TGTGCCAGCAGTACTGAGGGAGGGGAGCTGTTTTTT.

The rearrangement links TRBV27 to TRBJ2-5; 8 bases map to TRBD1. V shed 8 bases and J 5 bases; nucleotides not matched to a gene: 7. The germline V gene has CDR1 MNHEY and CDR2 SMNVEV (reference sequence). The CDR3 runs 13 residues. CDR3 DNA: TGTGCCAGCGGGTGGACAGGGCGGGAGACCCAGTACTTC. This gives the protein CASGWTGRETQYF.

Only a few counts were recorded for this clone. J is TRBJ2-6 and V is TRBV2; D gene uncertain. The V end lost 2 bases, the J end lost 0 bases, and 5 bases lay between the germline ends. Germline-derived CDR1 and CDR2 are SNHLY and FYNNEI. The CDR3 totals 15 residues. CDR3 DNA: TGTGCCAGCAGTGAACAGGACTCTGGGGCCAACGTCCTGACTTTC. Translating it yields CASSEQDSGANVLTF.

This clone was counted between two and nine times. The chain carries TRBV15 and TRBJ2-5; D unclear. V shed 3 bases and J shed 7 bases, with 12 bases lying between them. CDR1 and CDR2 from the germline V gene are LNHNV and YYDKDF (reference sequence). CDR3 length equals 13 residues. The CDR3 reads CATSSVAHGTQYF. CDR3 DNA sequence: TGTGCCACCAGCAGTGTAGCCCATGGGACCCAGTACTTC. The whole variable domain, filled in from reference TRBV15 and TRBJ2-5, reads DAMVIQNPRYQVTQFGKPVTLSCSQTLNHNVMYWYQQKSSQAPKLLFHYYDKDFNNEADTPDNFQSRRPNTSFCFLDIRSPGLGDTAMYLCATSSVAHGTQYFGPGTRLLVL.

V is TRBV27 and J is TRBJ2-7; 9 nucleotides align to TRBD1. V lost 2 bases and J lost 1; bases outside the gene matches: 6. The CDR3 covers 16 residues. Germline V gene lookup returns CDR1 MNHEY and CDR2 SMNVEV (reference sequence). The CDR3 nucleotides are TGTGCCAGCAGTTTAGGGCGGACAGGGGAATCCTACGAGCAGTACTTC. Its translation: CASSLGRTGESYEQYF.

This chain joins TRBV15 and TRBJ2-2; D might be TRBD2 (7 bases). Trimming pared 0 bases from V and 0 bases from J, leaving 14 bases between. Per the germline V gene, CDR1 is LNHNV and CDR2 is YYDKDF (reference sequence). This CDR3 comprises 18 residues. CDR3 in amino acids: CATSRDRGEGSNTGELFF. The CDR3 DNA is TGTGCCACCAGCAGAGATAGGGGGGAGGGCTCGAACACCGGGGAGCTGTTTTTT.

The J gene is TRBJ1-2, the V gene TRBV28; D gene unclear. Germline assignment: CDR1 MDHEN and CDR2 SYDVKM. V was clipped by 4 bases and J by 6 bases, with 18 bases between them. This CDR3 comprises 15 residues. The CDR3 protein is CASSSPGGKRNGYTF. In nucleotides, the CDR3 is TGTGCCAGCAGTTCCCCGGGAGGGAAGAGGAATGGCTACACCTTC.

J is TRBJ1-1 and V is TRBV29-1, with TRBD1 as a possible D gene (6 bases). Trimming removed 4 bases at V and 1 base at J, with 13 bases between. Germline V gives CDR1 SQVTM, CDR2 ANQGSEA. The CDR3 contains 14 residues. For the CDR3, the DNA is TGCAGCGTTGGATTCCGACAGGCGAACACTGAAGCTTTCTTT. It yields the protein CSVGFRQANTEAFF.